The entry that follows covers one TCR beta chain sequence. Its antigen is unknown. The sample is drawn from a study of cytomegalovirus exposure and HLA in healthy donors. Study outcomes and limitations: The classifier reportedly diagnosed cytomegalovirus status with high specificity and sensitivity. Confirmation was obtained in vitro that a few CMV-associated chains are specific for CMV antigens. Rare sequences made up most TCRs, while some public TCRs were found in many donors.

This CDR3 is built from 15 residues. Germline assignment: CDR1 SGHDT and CDR2 YYEEEE. With V trimmed by 4 bases and J by 7 bases, 9 bases remained unmatched. The method was immunoSEQ multiplex PCR; TCRdb's version includes in-frame clones alone and lacks a portion of them. The profile covers 82,000 or so clones, with roughly 96% appearing a single time and 0.69% taken by the ten largest. An approximately 120-subject validation cohort, separate from the approximately 670-subject first cohort, supplied the donors. Sample: PBMCs. The J gene is TRBJ2-4, the V gene TRBV5-6; 9 bases map to TRBD1. This TCR was sampled from a woman aged 18-30 years in good health and CMV-seronegative. The CDR3 region is CASSRTGTGLNIQYF. The CDR3 DNA sequence: TGTGCCAGCAGCCGGACCGGGACAGGGTTGAACATTCAGTACTTC.